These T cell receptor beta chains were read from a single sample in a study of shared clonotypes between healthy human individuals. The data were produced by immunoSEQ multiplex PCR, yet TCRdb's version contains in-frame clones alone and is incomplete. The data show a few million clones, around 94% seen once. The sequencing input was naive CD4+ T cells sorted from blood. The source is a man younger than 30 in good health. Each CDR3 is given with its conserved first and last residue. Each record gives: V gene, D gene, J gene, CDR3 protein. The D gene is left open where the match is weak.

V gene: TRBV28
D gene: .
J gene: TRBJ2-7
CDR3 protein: CASSSWLGLSYEQYF

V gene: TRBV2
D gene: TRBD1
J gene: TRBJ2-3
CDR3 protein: CASSADRAGDTQYF

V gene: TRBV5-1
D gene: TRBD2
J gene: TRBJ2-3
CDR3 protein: CASSLGEPSGRDTQYF

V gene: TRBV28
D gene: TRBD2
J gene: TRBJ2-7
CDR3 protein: CASSFAGVSSYEQYF

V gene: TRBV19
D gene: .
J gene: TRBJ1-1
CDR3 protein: CASEGYTEAFF

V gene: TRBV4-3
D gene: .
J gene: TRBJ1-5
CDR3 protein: CASSQESTSNQPQHF

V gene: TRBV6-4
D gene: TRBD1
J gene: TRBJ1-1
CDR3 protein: CASSSDRATEAFF

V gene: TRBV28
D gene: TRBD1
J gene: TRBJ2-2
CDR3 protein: CASRQGAVGELFF

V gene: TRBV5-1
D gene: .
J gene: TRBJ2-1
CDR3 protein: CASSSQTGTYNEQFF

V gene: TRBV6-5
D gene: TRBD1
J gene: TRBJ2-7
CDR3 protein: CASSSGQGISYEQYF

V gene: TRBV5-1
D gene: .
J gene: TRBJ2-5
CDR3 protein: CASSLGTGGQETQYF

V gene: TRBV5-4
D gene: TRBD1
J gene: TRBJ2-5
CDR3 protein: CASSSPGQGETQYF

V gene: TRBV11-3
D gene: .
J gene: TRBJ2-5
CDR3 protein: CASSPGGEETQYF

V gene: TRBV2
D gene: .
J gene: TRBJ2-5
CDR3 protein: CASSETGQETQYF

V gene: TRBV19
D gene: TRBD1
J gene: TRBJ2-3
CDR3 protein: CASSISTGGPDTQYF

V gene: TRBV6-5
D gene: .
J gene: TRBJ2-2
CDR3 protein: CASSRETGTGELFF

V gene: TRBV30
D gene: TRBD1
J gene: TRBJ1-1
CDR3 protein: CAWSRQGATEAFF

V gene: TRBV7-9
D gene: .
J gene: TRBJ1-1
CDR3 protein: CASSYGLNTEAFF

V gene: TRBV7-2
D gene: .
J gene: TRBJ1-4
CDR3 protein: CASRRREREKLFF

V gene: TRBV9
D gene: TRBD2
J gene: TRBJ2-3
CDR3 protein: CASSVVLAGGQDTQYF

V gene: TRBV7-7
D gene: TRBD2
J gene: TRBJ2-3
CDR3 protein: CASSRGLGVGTDTQYF

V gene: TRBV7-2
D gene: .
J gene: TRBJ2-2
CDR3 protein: CASSLGPRTGELFF

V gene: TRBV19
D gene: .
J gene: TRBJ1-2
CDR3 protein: CASSMVMGYGYTF

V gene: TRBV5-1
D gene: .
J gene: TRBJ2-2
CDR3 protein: CASSLAGGNTGELFF

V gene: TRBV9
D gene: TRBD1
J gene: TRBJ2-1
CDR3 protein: CASSVGAGGYNEQFF

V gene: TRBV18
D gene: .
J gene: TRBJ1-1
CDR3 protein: CASSGQQNTEAFF

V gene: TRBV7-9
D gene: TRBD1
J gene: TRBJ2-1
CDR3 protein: CASSRDRGRAMGNEQFF

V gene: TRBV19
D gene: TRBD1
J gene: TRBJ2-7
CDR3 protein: CASSTVRGYEQYF

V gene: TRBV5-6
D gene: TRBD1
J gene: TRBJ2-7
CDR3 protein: CASSLPGQKYEQYF

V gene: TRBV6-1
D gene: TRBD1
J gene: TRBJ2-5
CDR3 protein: CASRGTAQGTQYF

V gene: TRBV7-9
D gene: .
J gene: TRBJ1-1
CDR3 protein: CASSLGHPNTEAFF

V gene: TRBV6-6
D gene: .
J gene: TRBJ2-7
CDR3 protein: CASSQGWPLGYEQYF

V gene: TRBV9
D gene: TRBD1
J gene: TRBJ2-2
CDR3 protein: CASSVAVGQGLSGELFF

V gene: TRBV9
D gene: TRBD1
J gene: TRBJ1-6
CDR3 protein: CASSVAETGSNSPLHF

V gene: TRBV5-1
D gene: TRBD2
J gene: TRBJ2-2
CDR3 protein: CASSSRTSGYTGELFF

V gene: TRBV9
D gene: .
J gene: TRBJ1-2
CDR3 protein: CASSVEQGAYGYTF

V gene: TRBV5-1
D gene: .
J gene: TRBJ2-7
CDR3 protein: CASSLNTASYEQYF

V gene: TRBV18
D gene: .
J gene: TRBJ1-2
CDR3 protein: CASSPQEGAAYGYTF

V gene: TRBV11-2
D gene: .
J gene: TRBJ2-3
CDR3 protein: CASSLDDRGWTDTQYF

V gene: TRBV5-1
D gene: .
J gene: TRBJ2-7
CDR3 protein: CASSLEGGTVFHEQYF

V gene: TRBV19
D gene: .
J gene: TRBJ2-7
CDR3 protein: CASTTAGGPSYEQYF

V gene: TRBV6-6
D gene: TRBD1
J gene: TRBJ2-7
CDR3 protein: CAISGQDHYEQYF

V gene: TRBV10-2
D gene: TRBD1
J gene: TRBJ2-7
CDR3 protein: CASSQMQGARGEQYF

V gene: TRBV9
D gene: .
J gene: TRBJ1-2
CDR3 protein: CASSGEGQGTFFGGYTF

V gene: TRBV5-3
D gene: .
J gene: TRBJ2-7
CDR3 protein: CARETGIAYEQYF

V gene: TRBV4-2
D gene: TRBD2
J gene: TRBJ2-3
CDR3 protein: CASSQELAGATLATDTQYF